The sequence of this T cell receptor beta chain was determined in a study of immune evolution from preneoplasia to lung adenocarcinoma. Macro-dissection enriched premalignant or tumor cells before nucleic acid extraction. General study points: Compared with EGFR-mutant or double wild-type lesions, KRAS-mutant nodules were more clonal. Top clone frequencies peaked in normal lung, apparently declining through invasive adenocarcinoma. Later-stage lesions appeared to have more T cells, more diversity, less clonality.

This clone was found a few times. The target antigen is unknown. Germline V gene lookup returns CDR1 SGDLS and CDR2 YYNGEE. The J segment lost 2 bases and the V segment lost 4 bases, leaving 5 bases of the junction unmatched. The CDR3 covers 14 residues. TCRdb's copy holds only in-frame clones and misses some; the assay was immunoSEQ multiplex PCR. The sample lists around 7,500 clones, 75% to 85% occurring once. The sequencing sample was made of FFPE invasive lung adenocarcinoma tissue. The sequence derives from a person in their 40s with lung adenocarcinoma. This chain links TRBV9 with TRBJ1-1; 7 bases line up with TRBD1. The CDR3 DNA reads as TGTGCCAGCAGCATCCGGGACAGAAACACTGAAGCTTTCTTT. Protein sequence: CASSIRDRNTEAFF.